The 23 T cell receptor beta chains given below trace back to one sample, sequenced in a study of cytomegalovirus exposure and HLA in healthy donors. This PCR relied on a set of 60 Vbeta primers and 13 Jbeta primers. The data were produced by immunoSEQ multiplex PCR, yet TCRdb's version contains in-frame clones alone and is incomplete. The table has 100,000 to 150,000 clones, 60% to 80% seen once. Sequencing was performed on PBMCs. The receptors shown here come from a male donor in good health and CMV-seronegative.

The chain has TRBV28 and TRBJ1-1; D is undetermined. Germline values: CDR1 MDHEN, CDR2 SYDVKM. The CDR3 has 14 residues. The V gene lost 6 bases and the J gene lost 4 bases, with 15 bases spanning the gap. The CDR3 is CASRMGLSGTEAFF. CDR3 DNA sequence: TGTGCCAGCAGAATGGGCCTGAGTGGCACTGAAGCTTTCTTT.

The genes are TRBV5-1 and TRBJ1-1; a possible D gene is TRBD1 (6 bases). Germline CDR1 SGHRS, CDR2 YFSETQ. There are 15 residues in the CDR3. The ends were cut back, 0 bases at V and 2 bases at J, with 11 bases in the middle. CDR3 amino acids: CASSLVTGYNTEAFF. The CDR3 nucleotides are TGCGCCAGCAGCTTGGTAACAGGGTATAACACTGAAGCTTTCTTT.

The CDR3 sequence: CAIEPGQGLVGEAFF. The CDR3 coding sequence is TGTGCCATCGAACCGGGACAGGGGCTGGTTGGTGAAGCTTTCTTT. The rearrangement links TRBV6-6 to TRBJ1-1; 10 bases are shared with TRBD1. Germline CDR1 and CDR2: MNHNY and SVGAGI (reference sequence). The CDR3 runs to 15 residues. J lost 7 bases, V lost 10 bases, and 15 bases had no gene match.

V is TRBV14 and J is TRBJ2-1; TRBD2 might be the D (6 bases). Trimming shortened V by 3 bases and J by 0 bases, and 18 bases separated the two germline ends. The CDR3 extends over 18 amino acids. From germline, CDR1 is SGHDN and CDR2 FVKESK. This chain's CDR3 is CASSHAKSSETSYNEQFF. Written as DNA, the CDR3 is TGTGCCAGCAGCCATGCCAAGTCTAGCGAGACCTCCTACAATGAGCAGTTCTTC.

The chain joins TRBV29-1 to TRBJ1-1; possibly TRBD1 for D (5 bases). Trimming left V 7 bases short and J 4 bases short, with 22 bases between. CDR1 and CDR2 (germline): SQVTM, ANQGSEA. The CDR3 spans 15 residues. CDR3 residues: CSALRADLGGTEAFF. The CDR3 bases are TGCAGCGCCCTGAGGGCGGACCTCGGGGGCACTGAAGCTTTCTTT.

The V and J genes are TRBV28 and TRBJ1-2; TRBD1 matches 7 bases. The CDR3 is 15 amino acids. V dropped 6 bases and J dropped 4; count of bases not matched to a gene: 11. Germline lookup yields CDR1 MDHEN and CDR2 SYDVKM. The CDR3 DNA follows: TGTGCCAGCAGCACCGACAGGGCACTAACCTATGGCTACACCTTC. Translation: CASSTDRALTYGYTF.

This rearrangement joins TRBV7-8 to TRBJ1-5; a weak D match, TRBD1 (5 bases). Germline CDR1 is SGHVS and CDR2 is FQNEAQ. CDR3 length: 16 amino acids. Trimming left V 5 bases short and J 0 bases short, with 14 bases between. DNA of the CDR3: TGTGCCAGCAGCAAACTGGGGGGGGATAGCAATCAGCCCCAGCATTTT. Translated: CASSKLGGDSNQPQHF.

V and J are TRBV4-2 and TRBJ2-6; D is possibly TRBD2 (6 bases). Germline-derived CDR1 and CDR2 are LGHNA and YNFKEQ. CDR3 size: 16 residues. V lost 4 bases to trimming and J lost 3 bases, with 13 bases between them. This CDR3 reads CASSPVAALGANVLTF. CDR3 nucleotides: TGTGCCAGCAGCCCTGTAGCGGCGCTTGGGGCCAACGTCCTGACTTTC.

The rearrangement uses TRBV6-6 and TRBJ1-2; the D is unclear. Germline lookup yields CDR1 MNHNY and CDR2 SVGAGI (reference sequence). The CDR3 has 13 amino acids. V was cut by 7 bases and J by 2 bases, with 11 bases left in between. CDR3 DNA: TGTGCCAGCACTTGGGCGGGGAACTATGGCTACACCTTC. Its protein product is CASTWAGNYGYTF.

This clone has just a few counts. The chain recombines TRBV7-9 with TRBJ2-2; 8 positions agree with TRBD2. CDR1 and CDR2 from the germline V gene are SEHNR and FQNEAQ (reference sequence). The CDR3 has 16 residues. J gave up 4 bases and V 0 bases, and 4 bases lay outside the gene matches. In DNA form, the CDR3 reads TGTGCCAGCAGCTTAGCAGCGGGAGTCAGCACCGGGGAGCTGTTTTTT. This gives the protein CASSLAAGVSTGELFF.

V usage is TRBV6-5 and J usage is TRBJ1-2, with 11 bases matching TRBD1. The V gene's germline CDR1 is MNHEY and CDR2 SVGAGI. This CDR3 spans 15 amino acids. V was pared by 5 bases and J by 6 bases, with 8 bases of the junction left unmatched. The CDR3 loop is CASSSQGQGGNGYTF. The CDR3 DNA reads as TGTGCCAGCAGTAGCCAGGGACAGGGGGGGAATGGCTACACCTTC.

CDR3 DNA sequence: TGCGCCAGCAGCTTGGCGGGACAACCAGGCGAGCAGTACTTC. This translates into CASSLAGQPGEQYF. This chain joins TRBV5-1 and TRBJ2-5; perhaps TRBD1 as D (6 bases). The J call is uncertain, as TRBJ2-7 better fits the DNA end. Germline CDR1 and CDR2: SGHRS and YFSETQ. This CDR3 has 14 amino acids.

J is TRBJ2-7 and V is TRBV11-2, with a tentative D call TRBD1 (5 bases). CDR3 length equals 15 residues. With 0 bases removed from V and 1 base from J, the gap between germline ends came to 10 bases. Germline V CDR1 and CDR2: SGHAT, FQNNGV. CDR3 bases: TGTGCCAGCAGCTTAGATGCCAGGGTGTCCTACGAGCAGTACTTC. This gives the protein CASSLDARVSYEQYF.

The chain joins TRBV30 to TRBJ2-2; D is undetermined. V lost 0 bases, J lost 9 bases, and 17 bases lay in between. CDR3 length: 15 residues. Germline V gives CDR1 GTSNPN, CDR2 SVGIG (reference sequence). CDR3 loop: CAWSVPVARVRELFF. DNA for the CDR3: TGTGCCTGGAGTGTACCGGTAGCTCGAGTCAGGGAGCTGTTTTTT.

The chain carries TRBV7-6 and TRBJ2-1; weak D call: TRBD2 (6 bases). This CDR3 spans 15 amino acids. Germline V gene sequence: CDR1 SGHVS, CDR2 FNYEAQ. V lost 3 bases and J 6 bases, leaving 15 bases between the germline ends. CDR3 protein: CASSLDFTGLNEQFF. The CDR3 DNA is TGTGCCAGCAGCTTGGACTTCACGGGACTCAATGAGCAGTTCTTC.

This chain joins TRBV5-4 and TRBJ2-7; TRBD2 matches at 16 bases. V dropped 3 bases and J dropped 5; count of bases not matched to a gene: 2. Germline values: CDR1 SGHNT, CDR2 YYREEE (reference sequence). The CDR3 sequence is 15 residues long. The CDR3 nucleotides read TGTGCCAGCAGCTCGGGACTAGCGGGAGGGAACGAGCAGTACTTC. This translates into CASSSGLAGGNEQYF.

V gene TRBV28 combines with J gene TRBJ2-7; D may be TRBD1 (5 bases). Germline-derived CDR1 and CDR2 are MDHEN and SYDVKM. The CDR3 is made up of 17 amino acids. The ends were cut back, 4 bases at V and 1 base at J, with 20 bases in the middle. The CDR3 loop is CASSSMDTRRGSYEQYF. The CDR3 DNA reads TGTGCCAGCAGTTCAATGGACACCCGAAGGGGTTCCTACGAGCAGTACTTC.

About this clone: At one end, the junction sequence differs from germline, possibly due to a read error. This chain links TRBV7-9 with TRBJ2-7, with D hard to call. Germline V gene sequence: CDR1 SEHNR, CDR2 FQNEAQ (reference sequence). The CDR3 totals 16 residues. The CDR3: CSSTPLQDTSSYEQYF. The CDR3, as DNA: TGTTCCAGCACCCCCCTCCAGGATACCAGCTCCTACGAGCAGTACTTC.

The chain's CDR3 is CASSLGGDRLRNTEAFF. DNA of the CDR3: TGTGCCAGCAGCTTAGGCGGTGACAGGTTGAGAAACACTGAAGCTTTCTTT. The chain is built from TRBV7-8 and TRBJ1-1; perhaps TRBD1 as D (6 bases). The CDR3 contains 17 residues. The germline CDR1 and CDR2 sequences are SGHVS and FQNEAQ. The V and J ends lost 1 base and 2 bases respectively, with 17 bases between them.

The rearrangement links TRBV28 to TRBJ1-6; 7 bases are shared with TRBD1. CDR1 MDHEN and CDR2 SYDVKM come from the germline V gene. The CDR3 has 13 residues. V shed 8 bases, J shed 4 bases, and the junction held 2 bases outside the gene matches. The CDR3 sequence: CASSTGYNSPLHF. CDR3 DNA sequence: TGTGCCAGCTCGACAGGGTATAATTCACCCCTCCACTTT.

The chain links TRBV14 to TRBJ1-4; TRBD1 is a possible D gene (6 bases). The CDR3 runs 18 residues. Germline CDR1 reads SGHDN; CDR2 reads FVKESK. Trimming left V 3 bases short and J 5 bases short, with 22 bases between. CDR3 loop: CASSHRRKLGGRNEKLFF. The CDR3 region has the DNA TGTGCCAGCAGCCACAGACGAAAACTAGGGGGAAGGAATGAAAAACTGTTTTTT.

The chain uses TRBV28 and TRBJ1-3; D may be TRBD1 (5 bases). Trimming removed 3 bases at V and 3 bases at J, with 9 bases between. The length of the CDR3 is 14 residues. Germline V gene lookup returns CDR1 MDHEN and CDR2 SYDVKM. The DNA for the CDR3 is TGTGCCAGCAGTTTTCGACAGATTGGAAACACCATATATTTT. Residues: CASSFRQIGNTIYF.

The gene calls are TRBV14 and TRBJ2-5; 7 bases fit TRBD1. The V gene end was trimmed by 4 bases and the J gene end by 6 bases; junction bases not matched to a gene: 5. This CDR3 spans 13 amino acids. Germline CDR1 and CDR2: SGHDN and FVKESK. The CDR3 region is CASSLWTGQTQYF. CDR3 in DNA: TGTGCCAGCAGCCTATGGACAGGCCAGACCCAGTACTTC.